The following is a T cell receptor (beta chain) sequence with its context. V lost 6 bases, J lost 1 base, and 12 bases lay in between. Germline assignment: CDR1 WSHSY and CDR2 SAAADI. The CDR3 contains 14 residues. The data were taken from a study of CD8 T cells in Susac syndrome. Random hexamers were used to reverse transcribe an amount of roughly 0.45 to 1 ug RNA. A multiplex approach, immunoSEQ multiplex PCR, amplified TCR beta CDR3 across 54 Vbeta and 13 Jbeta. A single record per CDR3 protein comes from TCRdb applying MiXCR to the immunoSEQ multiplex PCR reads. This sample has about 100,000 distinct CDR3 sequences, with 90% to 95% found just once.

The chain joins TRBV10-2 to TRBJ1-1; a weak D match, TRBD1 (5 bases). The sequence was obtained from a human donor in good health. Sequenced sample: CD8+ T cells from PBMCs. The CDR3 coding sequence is TGCGCCAGCAGCACGGGGCTGGGGAACACTGAAGCTTTCTTT. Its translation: CASSTGLGNTEAFF.